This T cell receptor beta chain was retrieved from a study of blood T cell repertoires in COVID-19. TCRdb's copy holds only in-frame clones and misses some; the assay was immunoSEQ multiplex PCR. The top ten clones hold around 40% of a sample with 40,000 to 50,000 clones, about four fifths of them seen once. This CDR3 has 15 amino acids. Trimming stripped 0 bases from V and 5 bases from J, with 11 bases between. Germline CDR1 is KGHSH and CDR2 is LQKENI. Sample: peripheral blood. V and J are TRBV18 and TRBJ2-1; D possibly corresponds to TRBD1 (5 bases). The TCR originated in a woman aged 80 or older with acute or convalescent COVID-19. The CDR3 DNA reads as TGTGCCAGCTCACCACCAGGGGAACTTAACAATGAGCAGTTCTTC. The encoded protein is CASSPPGELNNEQFF.